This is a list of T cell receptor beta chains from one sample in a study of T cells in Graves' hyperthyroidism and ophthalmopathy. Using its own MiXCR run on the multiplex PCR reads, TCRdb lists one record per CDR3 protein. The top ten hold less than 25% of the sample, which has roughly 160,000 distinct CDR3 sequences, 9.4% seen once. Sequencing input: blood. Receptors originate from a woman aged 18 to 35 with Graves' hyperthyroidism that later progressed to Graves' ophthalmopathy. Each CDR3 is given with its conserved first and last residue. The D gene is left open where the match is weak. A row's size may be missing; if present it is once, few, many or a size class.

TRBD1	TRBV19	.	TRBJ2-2	CASSVTGVAGELFF	TGTGCCAGTAGTGTTACAGGGGTGGCCGGGGAGCTGTTTTTT
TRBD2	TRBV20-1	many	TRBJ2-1	CSARASGREQFF	TGCAGTGCTAGAGCTAGCGGGAGGGAGCAGTTCTTC
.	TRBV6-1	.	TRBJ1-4	CASSELAANEKLFF	TGTGCCAGCAGTGAACTGGCGGCTAATGAAAAACTGTTTTTT
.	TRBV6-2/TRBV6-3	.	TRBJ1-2	CASSPHRDASGYTF	TGTGCCAGCAGTCCCCACAGGGATGCGAGCGGCTACACCTTC
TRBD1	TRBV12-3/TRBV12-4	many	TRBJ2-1	CASSPQEGGLGNEQFF	TGTGCCAGCAGTCCTCAAGAAGGGGGCTTGGGTAATGAGCAGTTCTTC
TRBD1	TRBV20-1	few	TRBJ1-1	CSAERQGGTEAFF	TGCAGTGCTGAGAGACAGGGGGGCACTGAAGCTTTCTTT
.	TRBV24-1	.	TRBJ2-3	CATSDYSGSVAQYF	TGTGCCACCAGTGACTACAGTGGGAGTGTTGCACAGTATTTT
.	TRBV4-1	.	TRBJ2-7	CASSQVAGNEQYF	TGCGCCAGCAGCCAGGTGGCGGGCAACGAGCAGTACTTC
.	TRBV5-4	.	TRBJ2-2	CASSPSAEGPISTGELFF	TGTGCCAGCAGCCCCTCGGCGGAAGGGCCAATCAGCACCGGGGAGCTGTTTTTT
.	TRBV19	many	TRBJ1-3	CASSTPNGNTIYF	TGTGCCAGTAGTACTCCGAACGGAAACACCATATATTTT
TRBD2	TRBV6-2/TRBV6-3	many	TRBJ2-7	CASSWPQWEGTYEQYF	TGTGCCAGCAGTTGGCCCCAATGGGAGGGAACCTACGAGCAGTACTTC
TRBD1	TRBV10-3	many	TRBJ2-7	CAISDRDEQYF	TGTGCCATCTCTGACAGGGACGAGCAGTACTTC
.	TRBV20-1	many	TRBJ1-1	CSAPDRIHTEAFF	TGCAGTGCTCCAGACAGGATCCACACTGAAGCTTTCTTT
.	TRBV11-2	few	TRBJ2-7	CASTLGQGNYEQYF	TGTGCCAGCACCTTGGGGCAGGGAAACTACGAGCAGTACTTC
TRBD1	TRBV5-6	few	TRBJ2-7	CASSTGGFEEQYF	TGTGCCAGTTCTACAGGGGGCTTCGAGGAGCAGTACTTC
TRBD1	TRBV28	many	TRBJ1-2	CASSRQGASGYTF	TGTGCCAGCAGTCGACAGGGGGCAAGTGGCTACACCTTC
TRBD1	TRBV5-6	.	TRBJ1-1	CASSATGPTEAFF	TGTGCCAGCAGCGCGACAGGGCCCACTGAAGCTTTCTTT
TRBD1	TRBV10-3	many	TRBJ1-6	CAISRDREDSPLHF	TGTGCCATCAGCAGGGACAGGGAAGATTCACCCCTCCACTTT
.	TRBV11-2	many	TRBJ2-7	CASSLEGDQIQKYEQYF	TGTGCCAGCAGCTTAGAGGGGGATCAGATTCAAAAATACGAGCAGTACTTC
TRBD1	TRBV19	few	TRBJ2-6	CASELDRGVHSGANVLTF	TGTGCCAGTGAACTGGACAGGGGGGTCCACTCTGGGGCCAACGTCCTGACTTTC
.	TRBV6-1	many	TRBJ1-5	CASSEGGSGHQPQHF	TGTGCCAGCAGTGAAGGTGGGTCAGGGCATCAGCCCCAGCATTTT
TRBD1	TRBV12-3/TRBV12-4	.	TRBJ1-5	CASSSVGGGRVVREPQHF	TGTGCCAGCAGTTCAGTGGGAGGGGGCAGGGTGGTAAGGGAGCCCCAGCATTTT
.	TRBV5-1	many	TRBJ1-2	CASSLEAGSYGYTF	TGCGCCAGCAGCTTGGAAGCAGGGAGCTATGGCTACACCTTC
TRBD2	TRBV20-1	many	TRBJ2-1	CSARSRLAINEQFF	TGCAGTGCTAGATCTCGACTAGCGATAAATGAGCAGTTCTTC
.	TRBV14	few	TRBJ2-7	CASSQDRSWGVGEQYF	TGTGCCAGCAGCCAAGATCGGTCTTGGGGGGTTGGCGAGCAGTACTTC
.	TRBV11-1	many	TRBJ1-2	CASSRKENYGYTF	TGTGCCAGCAGCCGGAAGGAGAACTATGGCTACACCTTC
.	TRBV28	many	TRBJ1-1	CASSWMGYTEAFF	TGTGCCAGCAGCTGGATGGGGTACACTGAAGCTTTCTTT
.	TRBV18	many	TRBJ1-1	CASSPPGENTEAFF	TGTGCCAGCTCACCACCGGGAGAGAACACTGAAGCTTTCTTT
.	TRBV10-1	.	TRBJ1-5	CASSESGGQPQHF	TGCGCCAGCAGTGAGTCAGGGGGTCAGCCCCAGCATTTT